This T cell receptor beta chain was documented in a study of T-cell reconstitution after alpha-beta-depleted transplantation in children (dated by TCRdb to 2016 to 2017). With respect to the entire study: The study quantitatively tracked T-cell immune reconstitution after TCRalphabeta/CD19-depleted allogeneic hematopoietic cell transplantation in children using TCR repertoire profiling.

Preparation of the library involved PCR. Sequencing was performed on an Illumina HiSeq 2500. TCR libraries were prepared with molecular barcoding, using unique molecular identifiers to normalize TCRbeta repertoire quantification. Using fastp at Q25 and MiXCR, TCRdb reprocessed the public reads and kept productive beta chains. Each CDR3 protein appears once, grouped with its most common genes and DNA. The sample table contains more than 150,000 distinct CDR3 sequences; only one count was recorded for about 6.3% of them. The ten largest clones take up more than 2.5% of the sample. The CDR3 measures 13 amino acids from cysteine to phenylalanine. The sequence is cut down to CDR3 DNA, 39 bases in frame from base 1. V is shortened by 3 bases, J by 5 bases, and the region joining them spans 10 bases. This clonotype has at least ten counts. Its antigen is currently not known. Base qualities were left out, and no much larger clone turns up one base away.

This receptor was obtained from a human donor who donated a stem cell graft to a child with Wiskott-Aldrich syndrome. Here the sequenced sample was PBMCs from the stem cell graft donor, taken from the stem cell graft. This chain is built from TRBV12-3 or TRBV12-4 and TRBJ1-1; no D gene can be assigned with confidence. The bases read TGTGCCAGCAGTTTCCGATATGGGACTGAAGCTTTCTTT. Its translation reads: CASSFRYGTEAFF.